This T cell receptor (beta chain) comes out of a study of radiation and T cells in renal cell carcinoma. The study, taken as a whole, reports: In blood, top tumor clones expanded by 2 weeks, shrinking by 4.

Time point given: baseline pretreatment blood. Treatment reported: 15 Gy SBRT to primary tumor, nephrectomy 4 weeks later. This clone was picked up one time. No antigen is known for it. This CDR3 spans 17 amino acids. Germline-derived CDR1 and CDR2 are MNHEY and SMNVEV (reference sequence). The V gene end was trimmed by 7 bases and the J gene end by 2 bases; junction bases not matched to a gene: 14. TCRdb keeps only in-frame clones here, not all; method: immunoSEQ multiplex PCR. Among tens of thousands of clones listed, over 70% were seen once. The input for sequencing was blood, taken from a patient whose treatment included radiotherapy and nephrectomy. The chain recombines TRBV27 with TRBJ2-3; TRBD2 matches 8 bases. This TCR derives from a man between 60 and 75 years old with renal cell carcinoma. The CDR3 reads CASTLYPTSGNTDTQYF. The CDR3 coding sequence is TGTGCCAGCACCCTATACCCTACTAGCGGAAACACAGATACGCAGTATTTT.